This T cell receptor (beta chain) was profiled in a study of blood T cell repertoires in COVID-19. Looking at the study overall: From T cells, B-cell-depleted T cells, or PBMCs came the material, which was cDNA or gDNA.

Some clones are missing from TCRdb's copy, which holds only in-frame ones; the method was immunoSEQ multiplex PCR. The sample comprises about 150,000 clones, about 87% of which are singletons, and around 6.1% rests with the top ten. This clonotype originated in a man older than 75 with acute or convalescent COVID-19. The sequenced material came from peripheral blood.

In nucleotides, the CDR3 is TGCGCCAGCAAACATGGGAGGGACCAAGAGACCCAGTACTTC. Its translation: CASKHGRDQETQYF. This chain connects TRBV5-1 to TRBJ2-5; 7 nucleotides align to TRBD2. The CDR3 contains 14 residues. V was clipped by 6 bases and J by 0 bases; unmatched bases: 5. CDR1 is SGHRS, CDR2 YFSETQ, per germline. Full variable domain (remainder filled in from reference TRBV5-1 and TRBJ2-5): KAGVTQTPRYLIKTRGQQVTLSCSPISGHRSVSWYQQTPGQGLQFLFEYFSETQRNKGNFPGRFSGRQFSNSRSEMNVSTLELGDSALYLCASKHGRDQETQYFGPGTRLLVL.